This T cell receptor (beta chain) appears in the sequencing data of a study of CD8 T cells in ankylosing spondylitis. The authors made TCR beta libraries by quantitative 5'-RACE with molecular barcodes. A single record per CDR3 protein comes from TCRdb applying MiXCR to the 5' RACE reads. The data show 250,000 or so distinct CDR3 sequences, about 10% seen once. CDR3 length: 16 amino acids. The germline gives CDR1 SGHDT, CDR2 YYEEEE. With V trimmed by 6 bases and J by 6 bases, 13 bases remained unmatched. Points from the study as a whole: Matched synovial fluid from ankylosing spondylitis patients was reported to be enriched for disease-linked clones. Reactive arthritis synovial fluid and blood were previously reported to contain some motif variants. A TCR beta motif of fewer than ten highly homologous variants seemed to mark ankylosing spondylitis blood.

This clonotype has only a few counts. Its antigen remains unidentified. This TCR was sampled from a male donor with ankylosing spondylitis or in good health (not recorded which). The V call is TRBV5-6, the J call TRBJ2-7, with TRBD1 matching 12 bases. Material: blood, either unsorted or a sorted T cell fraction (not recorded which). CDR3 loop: CASTRKGDRGLSEQYF. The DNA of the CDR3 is TGTGCCAGCACCCGGAAAGGGGACAGGGGGCTCAGCGAGCAGTACTTC.